One sample yielded the 12 T cell receptor beta chains listed below, sequenced in a study of T cells in localized non-small cell lung cancer. Profiled with immunoSEQ multiplex PCR; TCRdb holds only in-frame clones, not every one. The sample has approximately 83,000 clones; roughly 93% are singletons. Source: PBMCs, taken before any cancer treatment. These receptors were obtained from a woman aged 40-69 years with stage II squamous cell lung carcinoma.

J is TRBJ2-7 and V is TRBV5-1; tentatively, D is TRBD2 (5 bases). Trimming stripped 4 bases from V and 0 bases from J, with 11 bases between. The length of the CDR3 is 14 residues. Germline lookup yields CDR1 SGHRS and CDR2 YFSETQ. Here the CDR3 reads CASSPQTSSYEQYF. The CDR3 DNA sequence: TGCGCCAGCAGCCCTCAAACTAGCTCCTACGAGCAGTACTTC.

The genes are TRBV6-6 and TRBJ2-1; D may be TRBD1 (5 bases). Germline V gene lookup returns CDR1 MNHNY and CDR2 SVGAGI (reference sequence). The CDR3 has 15 amino acids. Trimming took off 5 bases at V and 0 bases at J, with 11 bases between the two ends. CDR3 loop: CASSQQVSSYNEQFF. In DNA, the CDR3 is TGTGCCAGCAGTCAACAGGTTAGCTCCTACAATGAGCAGTTCTTC.

V gene TRBV5-1 combines with J gene TRBJ2-1; D perhaps matches TRBD1 (5 bases). The CDR3 spans 12 residues. In germline, CDR1 is SGHRS, CDR2 YFSETQ. Trimming pared 0 bases from V and 13 bases from J, leaving 11 bases between. The CDR3 DNA is TGCGCCAGCAGCTTGGGTCAGGGTGAACAGTTCTTC. It yields the protein CASSLGQGEQFF. The full variable domain, completed using reference TRBV5-1 and TRBJ2-1, is KAGVTQTPRYLIKTRGQQVTLSCSPISGHRSVSWYQQTPGQGLQFLFEYFSETQRNKGNFPGRFSGRQFSNSRSEMNVSTLELGDSALYLCASSLGQGEQFFGPGTRLTVL.

The chain carries TRBV7-8 and TRBJ2-5, with no clear D. Trimming left V 0 bases short and J 3 bases short, with 14 bases between. The CDR3 is 16 residues long. Germline V gives CDR1 SGHVS, CDR2 FQNEAQ. CDR3 in amino acids: CASSLALRLSKETQYF. DNA for the CDR3: TGTGCCAGCAGCTTAGCGCTAAGACTGTCAAAAGAGACCCAGTACTTC.

This chain joins TRBV5-4 and TRBJ2-5; the D call may be TRBD1 or TRBD2 (5 bases each). Germline V CDR1 and CDR2: SGHNT, YYREEE (reference sequence). V lost 1 base to trimming and J lost 5 bases, with 15 bases between them. The CDR3 has 15 residues. CDR3 sequence (DNA): TGTGCCAGCAGCTTGCGACGGGGCCAGGAGGAGACCCAGTACTTC. Translated, it gives CASSLRRGQEETQYF.

This chain joins TRBV27 and TRBJ2-3; 7 bases are shared with TRBD1. The CDR3 runs 16 residues. Germline V CDR1 and CDR2: MNHEY, SMNVEV (reference sequence). Trimming at V came to 5 bases and at J to 1 base, leaving 9 bases not matched to a gene. This CDR3 is CASSTSDGTGTDTQYF. CDR3 nucleotide sequence: TGTGCCAGCAGTACTTCAGACGGGACAGGCACAGATACGCAGTATTTT.

Concerning this clone: The junction departs from germline at one end; a sequencing error may be responsible. V is TRBV25-1 and J is TRBJ1-2; no firm D call. This CDR3 region has 11 residues. Germline V CDR1 and CDR2: MGHDK, SYGVNS. The CDR3 nucleotides are TGTGCCAGCAGTGAAATCGGGCCGCCAGCTTTC. This translates into CASSEIGPPAF.

The rearrangement uses TRBV30 and TRBJ1-2; D is possibly TRBD1 (5 bases). The CDR3 runs to 13 residues. The germline V gene encodes CDR1 GTSNPN and CDR2 SVGIG (reference sequence). The V end was cut by 2 bases, the J end by 0 bases, with 7 bases between. CDR3: CAWSPTANYGYTF. For the CDR3, the DNA is TGTGCCTGGAGTCCGACAGCTAACTATGGCTACACCTTC.

The genes are TRBV7-6 and TRBJ2-1; TRBD2 agrees at 16 bases. The V gene's germline CDR1 is SGHVS and CDR2 FNYEAQ. The V and J ends lost 4 bases and 7 bases, in that order; junction bases with no gene match: 10. There are 18 residues in the CDR3. The CDR3 coding sequence is TGTGCCAGCAGCTCCCGCGGGACTAGCGGGGGGGCTCCTAATGAGCAGTTCTTC. This gives the protein CASSSRGTSGGAPNEQFF.

The rearrangement links TRBV28 to TRBJ1-5; D is ambiguous. CDR3 length equals 15 residues. Germline V gives CDR1 MDHEN, CDR2 SYDVKM. V lost 1 base and J 2 bases, leaving 9 bases between the germline ends. The CDR3 region is CASSLSVGGNQPQHF. CDR3 DNA sequence: TGTGCCAGCAGTTTATCAGTTGGAGGCAATCAGCCCCAGCATTTT. The full variable domain, its missing parts supplied by reference TRBV28 and TRBJ1-5, is DVKVTQSSRYLVKRTGEKVFLECVQDMDHENMFWYRQDPGLGLRLIYFSYDVKMKEKGDIPEGYSVSREKKERFSLILESASTNQTSMYLCASSLSVGGNQPQHFGDGTRLSIL.

This clone is a singleton in its sample. The rearrangement links TRBV29-1 to TRBJ2-3; D gene ambiguous. Germline CDR1 is SQVTM and CDR2 is ANQGSEA. With 6 bases removed from V and 5 bases from J, the gap between germline ends came to 9 bases. CDR3 length: 11 residues. CDR3 in DNA: TGCAGCGTCGGCAGAGGAGATACGCAGTATTTT. Its translation: CSVGRGDTQYF.

The rearrangement joins TRBV10-2 to TRBJ2-3; unclear D gene. The CDR3 loop spans 11 amino acids. Germline values: CDR1 WSHSY, CDR2 SAAADI. Trimming left V 6 bases short and J 2 bases short, with 3 bases between. In nucleotides, the CDR3 is TGCGCCAGCAGAGCCACAGATACGCAGTATTTT. Residues: CASRATDTQYF.